The next 4 T cell receptor beta chains were all read from a single sample in a study of identical twins. TCRdb re-called the 5' RACE reads through MiXCR, storing one row per CDR3 protein. The table shows 410,000 or so distinct CDR3 sequences, with less than 20% occurring only once. What was sequenced was naive T cells sorted from blood. The receptors come from a man aged 50 to 60 in good health.

This clonotype was counted ten times or more. J is TRBJ1-2 and V is TRBV20-1, with TRBD1 matching 7 bases. The CDR3 contains 14 residues. V trimming: 8 bases; J trimming: 4 bases; junction bases outside the gene matches: 13. Germline lookup yields CDR1 DFQATT and CDR2 SNEGSKA (reference sequence). This CDR3 is CSSYSTGYGYGYTF. The CDR3 DNA follows: TGCAGTTCCTACTCGACAGGGTACGGCTATGGCTACACCTTC.

This clonotype was detected only a few times. This chain links TRBV15 with TRBJ1-5; 8 bases fit TRBD1. The CDR3 has 17 amino acids. CDR1 is LNHNV and CDR2 is YYDKDF in the germline V gene (reference sequence). V trimming: 0 bases; J trimming: 6 bases; junction bases outside the gene matches: 10. CDR3 nucleotide sequence: TGTGCCACCAGCAGAGAGGGTGGACAGGGTCTATTTCAGCCCCAGCATTTT. Protein sequence: CATSREGGQGLFQPQHF. The variable domain in full, with the rest retrieved from reference TRBV15 and TRBJ1-5, is DAMVIQNPRYQVTQFGKPVTLSCSQTLNHNVMYWYQQKSSQAPKLLFHYYDKDFNNEADTPDNFQSRRPNTSFCFLDIRSPGLGDTAMYLCATSREGGQGLFQPQHFGDGTRLSIL.

The chain recombines TRBV4-3 with TRBJ1-2; D ambiguous. The CDR3 is 13 residues long. Germline V lookup: CDR1 LGHNA, CDR2 YSLEER. Trimming stripped 3 bases from V and 8 bases from J, with 13 bases between. CDR3 region: CASSQTSEDGYTF. The CDR3 DNA is TGCGCCAGCAGCCAGACTTCAGAGGACGGCTACACCTTC.

V is TRBV18 and J is TRBJ1-1, with D possibly being TRBD1 (5 bases). Germline loops: CDR1 KGHSH, CDR2 LQKENI. Deletions cut 6 bases from V and 3 bases from J, with 17 bases between. CDR3 size: 15 residues. The CDR3 DNA follows: TGTGCCAGCTCCCCAACCCTCTGGGGGGACACTGAAGCTTTCTTT. This encodes CASSPTLWGDTEAFF.